These T cell receptor beta chains were read from a single sample in a study of cytomegalovirus exposure and HLA in healthy donors. Assay: immunoSEQ multiplex PCR; the TCRdb copy retains only in-frame clones and omits some. The data hold approximately 240,000 clones, with roughly 89% observed a single time. Sequenced: PBMCs. The receptors were gathered from a woman between 18 and 29 years old in good health and CMV-seronegative. Both conserved end residues are part of each CDR3. D genes are given only for firm matches. Size is stated for part of the rows, as once, few or many counts, or as a class when the clone is expanded.

>TRBJ1-1|TRBV5-5|TRBD1|.
CASRSPGQGREAFF
TGTGCCAGCAGGTCGCCGGGACAGGGGAGAGAAGCTTTCTTT
>TRBJ1-1|TRBV29-1|.|.
CSVNNDKDTEAFF
TGCAGCGTTAATAACGACAAAGACACTGAAGCTTTCTTT
>TRBJ2-1|TRBV18|.|.
CASSSSVTSYNEQFF
TGTGCCAGCTCGTCTAGCGTTACCTCCTACAATGAGCAGTTCTTC
>TRBJ1-3|TRBV27|TRBD1|few
CASSPTGGFRNTIYF
TGTGCCAGCAGTCCGACAGGGGGCTTTCGAAACACCATATATTTT
>TRBJ2-2|TRBV7-2|TRBD2|.
CASSTFSGGYTGELFF
TGTGCCAGCAGCACGTTTAGCGGGGGGTACACCGGGGAGCTGTTTTTT
>TRBJ1-4|TRBV5-1|TRBD1|.
CASSLDKGADGKLFF
TGCGCCAGCAGCTTGGATAAGGGGGCAGATGGAAAACTGTTTTTT
>TRBJ2-3|TRBV6-5|.|.
CASSYSRYSTDTQYF
TGTGCCAGCAGTTACTCGAGGTATAGCACAGATACGCAGTATTTT
>TRBJ1-1|TRBV18|TRBD1|.
CASSRTEGAMNTEAFF
TGTGCCAGCTCAAGGACGGAGGGGGCTATGAACACTGAAGCTTTCTTT
>TRBJ1-2|TRBV4-3|TRBD1|.
CASSQAGQGNYGYTF
TGCGCCAGCAGCCAAGCGGGACAGGGAAACTATGGCTACACCTTC
>TRBJ2-3|TRBV5-1|.|.
CASSSQSVAGSTDTQYF
TGCGCCAGCAGCTCCCAGTCAGTAGCCGGGAGCACAGATACGCAGTATTTT
>TRBJ2-2|TRBV18|TRBD2|.
CASSPMASGARTTGELFF
TGTGCCAGCTCACCAATGGCTAGCGGAGCCAGGACGACCGGGGAGCTGTTTTTT
>TRBJ1-2|TRBV7-9|TRBD1|.
CASRGQGVRYGYTF
TGTGCCAGCAGAGGACAGGGCGTAAGATATGGCTACACCTTC
>TRBJ2-1|TRBV9|.|.
CASSVEAFSYNEQFF
TGTGCCAGCAGCGTAGAAGCGTTCTCCTACAATGAGCAGTTCTTC
>TRBJ2-7|TRBV11-2|.|.
CASSLELPFYEQYF
TGTGCCAGCAGCTTAGAACTGCCCTTCTACGAGCAGTACTTC
>TRBJ2-7|TRBV7-3|TRBD1|.
CASSLTGTDYEQYF
TGTGCCAGCAGCTTAACCGGGACAGACTACGAGCAGTACTTC
>TRBJ1-5|TRBV4-1|.|.
CASSQGGNEEPQHF
TGCGCCAGCAGCCAAGGAGGTAATGAAGAGCCCCAGCATTTT
>TRBJ1-1|TRBV5-1|TRBD1|once
CASTQDTGGTEAFF
TGCGCCAGCACCCAAGACACAGGGGGCACTGAAGCTTTCTTT
>TRBJ1-6|TRBV6-5|TRBD1|few
CASSYDRVKNSPLHF
TGTGCCAGCAGTTACGACAGGGTTAAGAATTCACCCCTCCACTTT
>TRBJ2-3|TRBV13|TRBD1|.
CASSPLGQGTDTQYF
TGTGCCAGCAGCCCCTTGGGACAGGGCACAGATACGCAGTATTTT
>TRBJ2-5|TRBV7-2|TRBD2|.
CASSAPVERGDQETQYF
TGTGCCAGCAGCGCTCCGGTGGAGCGGGGGGATCAAGAGACCCAGTACTTC
>TRBJ1-3|TRBV27|TRBD1|.
CASSPLGQGAGNTIYF
TGTGCCAGCAGTCCACTGGGACAGGGGGCTGGAAACACCATATATTTT
>TRBJ2-2|TRBV18|.|.
CASSLRAWEATGELFF
TGTGCCAGCTCACTTCGGGCCTGGGAGGCCACCGGGGAGCTGTTTTTT
>TRBJ2-7|TRBV15|.|once
CATSQDYEQYF
TGTGCCACCAGCCAGGACTACGAGCAGTACTTC
>TRBJ2-2|TRBV5-1|.|.
CASSLWPSSGELFF
TGCGCCAGCAGCTTGTGGCCTTCCTCCGGGGAGCTGTTTTTT
>TRBJ1-2|TRBV7-2|.|.
CASSQRTVNYGYTF
TGTGCCAGCAGCCAACGGACAGTTAACTATGGCTACACCTTC
>TRBJ2-1|TRBV5-1|.|once
CASSLNRVVTYNEQFF
TGCGCCAGCAGCTTAAACAGGGTAGTAACCTACAATGAGCAGTTCTTC
>TRBJ1-3|TRBV6-5|.|.
CASSALAISGNTIYF
TGTGCCAGCAGCGCCCTTGCTATCTCTGGAAACACCATATATTTT
>TRBJ2-3|TRBV5-4|TRBD2|.
CASSSGLAGSTDTQYF
TGTGCCAGCAGCTCGGGACTAGCGGGCAGCACAGATACGCAGTATTTT
>TRBJ2-3|TRBV4-3|.|.
CASSQVVAGATDTQYF
TGCGCCAGCAGCCAAGTCGTCGCGGGGGCAACAGATACGCAGTATTTT
>TRBJ2-1|TRBV29-1|.|once
CSAQGAEPYNEQFF
TGCAGCGCCCAGGGTGCGGAACCCTACAATGAGCAGTTCTTC
>TRBJ2-7|TRBV5-4|.|.
CASSILLDEQYF
TGTGCCAGCAGTATACTTCTAGACGAGCAGTACTTC
>TRBJ1-1|TRBV13|.|.
CASSPIIDTQAFF
TGTGCCAGCAGCCCTATAATAGACACTCAAGCTTTCTTT
>TRBJ2-5|TRBV7-8|.|.
CASSPDVQRKETQYF
TGTGCCAGCAGCCCGGACGTTCAGCGGAAAGAGACCCAGTACTTC
>TRBJ2-7|TRBV2|.|.
CASRSGPKAFEQYF
TGTGCCAGCAGATCGGGTCCAAAGGCTTTCGAGCAGTACTTC
>TRBJ2-2|TRBV7-3|.|.
CASSFGTNTGELFF
TGTGCCAGCAGCTTCGGGACGAACACCGGGGAGCTGTTTTTT
>TRBJ1-5|TRBV2|.|.
CASSERWGRSNQPQHF
TGTGCCAGCAGTGAAAGGTGGGGCAGAAGCAATCAGCCCCAGCATTTT
>TRBJ2-7|TRBV15|.|.
CATSRDLPASYEQYF
TGTGCCACCAGCAGAGATCTCCCGGCTAGCTACGAGCAGTACTTC
>TRBJ2-1|TRBV5-1|TRBD1|.
CASSGQGLVDEQFF
TGCGCCAGCAGCGGACAGGGTCTGGTCGATGAGCAGTTCTTC
>TRBJ1-2|TRBV6-6|.|.
CASRHFQGVYNYGYTF
TGTGCCAGCAGACACTTCCAGGGTGTCTATAACTATGGCTACACCTTC
>TRBJ2-7|TRBV6-5|.|.
CASRPRGEWDYEQYF
TGTGCCAGCAGACCTAGGGGGGAATGGGACTATGAGCAGTACTTC